A selection of T cell receptor beta chains follows, all from one sample in a study of T cells in Graves' hyperthyroidism and ophthalmopathy. TCRdb reprocessed the multiplex PCR reads with MiXCR, giving one entry per CDR3 protein. The table lists about 640,000 distinct CDR3 sequences, around 20% of them singletons, with 30% to 40% in the top ten. Sequenced input: blood. Receptor source: a man younger than 40 with Graves' ophthalmopathy. Each CDR3 is given with its conserved first and last residue. D genes are given only for firm matches. The listing skips clone size in some rows; elsewhere it reads once, few, many or a size class.

d_call	clone_size	v_call	j_call	cdr3_aa	cdr3_nt
-	-	TRBV30	TRBJ1-2	CAWSVGGADYTF	TGTGCCTGGAGTGTTGGGGGTGCTGACTACACCTTC
TRBD2	many	TRBV19	TRBJ2-2	CASSMLGLAGSHTGELFF	TGTGCCAGTAGTATGTTAGGGCTAGCGGGATCCCACACCGGGGAGCTGTTTTTT
TRBD1	many	TRBV11-2	TRBJ2-3	CASSLDLIRTGTDTQYF	TGTGCCAGCAGCTTAGATCTAATTAGGACAGGGACAGATACGCAGTATTTT
-	-	TRBV28	TRBJ1-1	CASSLTGDPEAFF	TGTGCCAGCAGTTTAACGGGGGATCCTGAAGCTTTCTTT
-	-	TRBV12-3/TRBV12-4	TRBJ1-4	CASRDQVESKKLFF	TGTGCCAGCAGGGATCAGGTAGAGAGTAAAAAACTGTTTTTT
TRBD1	-	TRBV24-1	TRBJ2-5	CATSFPGQGRETQYF	TGTGCCACCAGCTTCCCGGGACAGGGGCGAGAGACCCAGTACTTC
TRBD1	-	TRBV10-3	TRBJ2-7	CAISESIFSGDRGTCEQYF	TGTGCCATCAGTGAGTCGATATTCTCGGGGGACAGGGGAACCTGCGAGCAGTACTTC
TRBD2	many	TRBV3-1	TRBJ2-1	CASSQAVAGVGYNEQFF	TGTGCCAGCAGCCAAGCAGTGGCGGGAGTAGGCTACAATGAGCAGTTCTTC
TRBD1	-	TRBV29-1	TRBJ2-2	CSVAGGGNTGELFF	TGCAGCGTTGCAGGGGGCGGGAACACCGGGGAGCTGTTTTTT
TRBD2	-	TRBV18	TRBJ2-1	CASSPSTSGPYNEQFF	TGTGCCAGCTCGCCGTCGACTAGCGGTCCCTACAATGAGCAGTTCTTC
TRBD2	few	TRBV5-1	TRBJ2-3	CASFSGRRDTQYF	TGCGCCAGCTTCAGCGGGAGGAGAGATACGCAGTATTTT
-	few	TRBV6-1	TRBJ1-3	CASRTGSGNTIYF	TGTGCCAGCAGGACAGGCTCTGGAAACACCATATATTTT
TRBD1	-	TRBV6-1	TRBJ2-5	CASSSTLDRQETQYF	TGTGCCAGCAGTTCTACCCTGGACAGGCAAGAGACCCAGTACTTC
-	-	TRBV20-1	TRBJ2-2	CSARWPITGELFF	TGCAGTGCTAGATGGCCGATCACCGGGGAGCTGTTTTTT
-	-	TRBV9	TRBJ1-5	CASSVGQENQPQHF	TGTGCCAGCAGCGTAGGACAGGAAAATCAGCCCCAGCATTTT